One sample yielded the 17 T cell receptor beta chains listed below, sequenced in a study of cytomegalovirus exposure and HLA in healthy donors. In the PCR, 60 Vbeta and 13 Jbeta primers were used. Sequenced by immunoSEQ multiplex PCR; TCRdb stores in-frame clones only, minus some. The sample carries about 130,000 clones, roughly 70% recorded once. The source material was PBMCs. All receptors derive from a young man in good health and CMV-seropositive.

The chain employs TRBV28 and TRBJ2-3, with D maybe TRBD1 (5 bases). Germline lookup yields CDR1 MDHEN and CDR2 SYDVKM. The ends were cut back, 5 bases at V and 2 bases at J, with 11 bases in the middle. This CDR3 is 14 amino acids long. The CDR3 region is CASSDRQTTDTQYF. As DNA, the CDR3 is TGTGCCAGCAGTGATCGACAGACCACAGATACGCAGTATTTT.

Of note for this clone: At one of its ends the junction is not consistent with the germline gene, which may arise from a read error. The chain uses TRBV14 and TRBJ2-3; 10 bases fit TRBD1. CDR1 is SGHDN and CDR2 is FVKESK in the germline V gene. This CDR3 region has 14 residues. CDR3 residues: CASSQGTGDNTQYF. The CDR3 DNA follows: TGTGCCAGCAGTCAAGGGACAGGGGATAATACGCAGTATTTT.

The chain links TRBV9 to TRBJ2-3; weak D call: TRBD1 (5 bases). Trimming left V 0 bases short and J 4 bases short, with 9 bases between. The germline CDR1 and CDR2 sequences are SGDLS and YYNGEE. The CDR3 contains 14 residues. The CDR3 sequence: CASSVVAGSDTQYF. The CDR3 bases are TGTGCCAGCAGCGTAGTCGCAGGGTCAGATACGCAGTATTTT.

V gene TRBV7-9 combines with J gene TRBJ2-3, with TRBD2 matching over 7 bases. The CDR3 is 18 amino acids. Trimming removed 5 bases from V and 3 bases from J; junction bases left unmatched: 17. Looked up from germline, CDR1 is SEHNR and CDR2 is FQNEAQ (reference sequence). Here the CDR3 reads CASSPTRGDYQRTDTQYF. Written as DNA, the CDR3 is TGTGCCAGCAGCCCTACCCGGGGGGACTACCAAAGAACAGATACGCAGTATTTT. The full variable domain, its missing parts supplied by reference TRBV7-9 and TRBJ2-3, is DTGVSQNPRHKITKRGQNVTFRCDPISEHNRLYWYRQTLGQGPEFLTYFQNEAQLEKSRLLSDRFSAERPKGSFSTLEIQRTEQGDSAMYLCASSPTRGDYQRTDTQYFGPGTRLTVL.

This clone has only a few counts. This chain links TRBV2 with TRBJ2-7; TRBD1 is a possible D gene (6 bases). V dropped 11 bases and J dropped 3 bases, with 17 bases sitting between them. Germline-derived CDR1 and CDR2 are SNHLY and FYNNEI. The CDR3 is 13 amino acids. CDR3 amino acids: CAGGRTEGYEQYF. As DNA, the CDR3 is TGTGCCGGGGGAAGGACAGAGGGCTACGAGCAGTACTTC.

This clone was observed once. V gene TRBV19 combines with J gene TRBJ1-2; the match to TRBD1 covers 7 bases. The germline V gene encodes CDR1 LNHDA and CDR2 SQIVND (reference sequence). CDR3 length equals 16 residues. J was trimmed by 1 base and V by 1 base; bases with no gene match: 6. The CDR3 nucleotides read TGTGCCAGTAGTATAGGGACAGGAGTACTTAACTATGGCTACACCTTC. It translates to CASSIGTGVLNYGYTF.

The rearrangement joins TRBV5-6 to TRBJ2-4; maybe TRBD1 (7 bases). CDR3 size: 13 residues. The V end lost 2 bases, the J end lost 10 bases, and 13 bases lay between the germline ends. Germline V gene sequence: CDR1 SGHDT, CDR2 YYEEEE. CDR3 loop: CASSFQGEDIQYF. The CDR3 DNA follows: TGTGCCAGCAGCTTCCAGGGGGAGGATATTCAGTACTTC.

The V call is TRBV4-2, the J call TRBJ1-4, with D unresolved. Germline lookup yields CDR1 LGHNA and CDR2 YNFKEQ. The CDR3 totals 16 residues. Trimming removed 0 bases from V and 0 bases from J, with 8 bases in between. CDR3 sequence (DNA): TGTGCCAGCAGCCAAGAAGAGTTCGCAACTAATGAAAAACTGTTTTTT. Encoded protein: CASSQEEFATNEKLFF.

V usage is TRBV7-2 and J usage is TRBJ1-5; 7 nucleotides align to TRBD1. V gave up 5 bases and J gave up 0 bases; unmatched junction bases: 10. Per germline, CDR1 SGHTA and CDR2 FQGNSA. The CDR3 has 17 residues. The CDR3 protein is CASSPRPTGNSNQPQHF. CDR3 in DNA: TGTGCCAGCAGCCCGCGCCCGACAGGGAATAGCAATCAGCCCCAGCATTTT.

This rearrangement joins TRBV9 to TRBJ2-3, with D possibly being TRBD1 (5 bases). V was shortened by 0 bases and J by 0 bases, with 8 bases between the two germline ends. Germline values: CDR1 SGDLS, CDR2 YYNGEE. This CDR3 is 15 amino acids long. The CDR3 nucleotides read TGTGCCAGCAGCGTAGCTACAGGTAGCACAGATACGCAGTATTTT. Translation gives CASSVATGSTDTQYF. Full variable domain (remainder filled in from reference TRBV9 and TRBJ2-3): DSGVTQTPKHLITATGQRVTLRCSPRSGDLSVYWYQQSLDQGLQFLIQYYNGEERAKGNILERFSAQQFPDLHSELNLSSLELGDSALYFCASSVATGSTDTQYFGPGTRLTVL.

This clone occurred once. The V and J genes are TRBV18 and TRBJ2-7, with 8 bases matching TRBD1. The V and J ends lost 5 bases and 0 bases, in that order; junction bases with no gene match: 15. The CDR3 totals 18 residues. In germline, CDR1 is KGHSH, CDR2 LQKENI. The CDR3 here is CASSKLSRSTGGSYEQYF. The CDR3 DNA follows: TGTGCCAGCTCAAAATTATCCAGATCTACAGGGGGCTCCTACGAGCAGTACTTC.

The chain links TRBV6-6 to TRBJ2-7; 7 bases fit TRBD1. V dropped 2 bases and J dropped 1; count of bases not matched to a gene: 2. Germline lookup yields CDR1 MNHNY and CDR2 SVGAGI (reference sequence). This CDR3 comprises 14 residues. The CDR3 bases are TGTGCCAGCAGTTACCTGGACAGGTCCTACGAGCAGTACTTC. This encodes CASSYLDRSYEQYF.

The genes are TRBV29-1 and TRBJ2-7; a possible D gene is TRBD1 (5 bases). The CDR3 extends over 13 amino acids. V dropped 1 base and J dropped 3 bases, with 10 bases sitting between them. Germline V gene sequence: CDR1 SQVTM, CDR2 ANQGSEA. The CDR3 loop reads CSVEVSQGYEQYF. The CDR3 DNA sequence: TGCAGCGTTGAAGTGTCTCAGGGCTACGAGCAGTACTTC.

The rearrangement links TRBV7-6 to TRBJ2-7, with 13 bases aligning to TRBD2. J gave up 4 bases and V 5 bases, and 8 bases lay outside the gene matches. The CDR3 is 16 residues long. From germline, CDR1 is SGHVS and CDR2 FNYEAQ. The CDR3 loop reads CASSKTSGGAVYEQYF. CDR3 coding DNA: TGTGCCAGCAGCAAAACTAGCGGGGGGGCCGTATACGAGCAGTACTTC.

V and J are TRBV9 and TRBJ2-5, with D possibly matching TRBD1 (8 bases). Trimming removed 2 bases at V and 4 bases at J, with 18 bases between. The CDR3 is 16 amino acids. Germline CDR1 reads SGDLS; CDR2 reads YYNGEE. The CDR3 DNA reads as TGTGCCAGCAGCGTTGGGGGGGCAGGGGGCGGAGAGACCCAGTACTTC. This codes for CASSVGGAGGGETQYF.

The chain joins TRBV4-3 to TRBJ2-6, with D tentatively TRBD2 (6 bases). The length of the CDR3 is 17 residues. V lost 0 bases and J lost 2, with 11 bases in between. CDR1 and CDR2 (germline): LGHNA, YSLEER. The CDR3 protein is CASSQDLGGTGANVLTF. CDR3 nucleotide sequence: TGCGCCAGCAGCCAAGATCTTGGAGGGACTGGGGCCAACGTCCTGACTTTC.

This clone was detected only a few times. The V and J genes are TRBV6-6 and TRBJ1-6, with 9 bases identical to TRBD1. V shed 7 bases, J shed 4 bases, and the junction held 8 bases outside the gene matches. CDR1 and CDR2 (germline): MNHNY, SVGAGI (reference sequence). The CDR3 has 16 residues. The CDR3 reads CASTNRGLYYNSPLHF. The CDR3, as DNA: TGTGCCAGCACCAACAGGGGGCTATATTATAATTCACCCCTCCACTTT.